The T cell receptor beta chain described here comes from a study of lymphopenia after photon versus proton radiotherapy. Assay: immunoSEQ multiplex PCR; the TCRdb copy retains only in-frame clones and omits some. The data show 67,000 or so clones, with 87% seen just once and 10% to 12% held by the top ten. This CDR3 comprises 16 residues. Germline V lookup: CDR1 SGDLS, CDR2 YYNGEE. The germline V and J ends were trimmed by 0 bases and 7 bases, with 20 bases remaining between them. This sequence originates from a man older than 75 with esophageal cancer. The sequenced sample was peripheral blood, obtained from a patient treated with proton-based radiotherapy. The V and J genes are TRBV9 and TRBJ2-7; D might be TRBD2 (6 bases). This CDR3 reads CASSVAPTSPGWEQYF. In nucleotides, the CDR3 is TGTGCCAGCAGCGTAGCGCCAACTAGCCCTGGTTGGGAGCAGTACTTC.